This entry lists 8 T cell receptor beta chains sequenced from one sample in a study of CD8+CD57+ T cells in acquired aplastic anemia. Genomic DNA provided the template from which TCR beta VDJ and CDR3 profiles were obtained. In TCRdb, the reads were re-called with MiXCR into one record per CDR3 protein. The sample carries 200,000 or so distinct CDR3 sequences, about 64% recorded once. Sequencing was performed on sorted CD4+, CD8+, or CD8+CD57+ T cells (not recorded which) from PBMCs. All receptors come from a human donor with severe aplastic anemia or a healthy control (not recorded which).

The chain couples TRBV13 to TRBJ2-1, with D perhaps matching TRBD2 (5 bases). CDR3 length: 12 residues. The germline V gene encodes CDR1 PRHDT and CDR2 FYEKMQ (reference sequence). With 4 bases removed from V and 6 bases from J, the gap between germline ends came to 7 bases. In DNA, the CDR3 is TGTGCCAGCAGCTCAGAGGGCAATGAGCAGTTCTTC. Encoded protein: CASSSEGNEQFF.

The chain employs TRBV6-1 and TRBJ1-2; D gene ambiguous. Per germline, CDR1 MNHNS and CDR2 SASEGT. Between the trimmed V and J ends, which lost 0 bases and 8 bases, there was a span of 13 bases. The CDR3 is 14 amino acids. The CDR3 DNA reads TGTGCCAGCAGTGAAGCAGGCGCCTCTGCAGGCTACACCTTC. This codes for CASSEAGASAGYTF.

This chain joins TRBV24-1 and TRBJ2-6; D possibly corresponds to TRBD2 (6 bases). Germline CDR1 and CDR2: KGHDR and SFDVKD. CDR3 length equals 12 residues. Between the trimmed V and J ends, which lost 1 base and 13 bases, there was a span of 7 bases. The DNA of the CDR3 is TGTGCCACCAGTGATTTTGGAGGGGTCCTGACTTTC. It translates to CATSDFGGVLTF.

The chain recombines TRBV7-8 with TRBJ2-3; 7 nucleotides agree with TRBD2. The germline CDR1 and CDR2 sequences are SGHVS and FQNEAQ. Trimming at V came to 5 bases and at J to 1 base, leaving 9 bases not matched to a gene. CDR3 length equals 16 residues. CDR3 region: CASSPLGGGGTDTQYF. DNA of the CDR3: TGTGCCAGCAGCCCCCTGGGCGGGGGAGGCACAGATACGCAGTATTTT.

This clonotype appeared a few times. The chain is built from TRBV29-1 and TRBJ2-1; 11 bases line up with TRBD2. Germline V gene sequence: CDR1 SQVTM, CDR2 ANQGSEA. After removal of 4 bases from V and 0 bases from J, the junction contained 5 bases not matched to a gene. CDR3 size: 16 residues. This chain's CDR3 is CSVGRLAGSSYNEQFF. CDR3 bases: TGCAGCGTTGGCAGACTAGCGGGGAGCTCCTACAATGAGCAGTTCTTC.

The gene calls are TRBV20-1 and TRBJ1-6; D is perhaps TRBD1 (5 bases). The germline gives CDR1 DFQATT, CDR2 SNEGSKA (reference sequence). The CDR3 loop spans 13 amino acids. The V end was cut by 6 bases, the J end by 4 bases, with 10 bases between. For the CDR3, the DNA is TGCAGTGCCGGGGCGGATTATAATTCACCCCTCCACTTT. Translating gives CSAGADYNSPLHF.

The chain uses TRBV19 and TRBJ1-2; D not certain. Germline V lookup: CDR1 LNHDA, CDR2 SQIVND (reference sequence). This CDR3 is 22 amino acids long. Trimming left V 1 base short and J 6 bases short, with 36 bases between. CDR3 bases: TGTGCCAGTAGTATAGGCAGGAACACTGAACACACTGCTGGCACAGAAGTACATGGCTACACCTTC. It encodes CASSIGRNTEHTAGTEVHGYTF.

Ten or more counts support this clonotype. The chain employs TRBV7-6 and TRBJ2-2; D possibly corresponds to TRBD1 (5 bases). Germline assignment: CDR1 SGHVS and CDR2 FNYEAQ. This CDR3 contains 15 residues. The V and J ends lost 4 bases and 6 bases respectively, with 15 bases between them. Written as DNA, the CDR3 is TGTGCCAGCAGCTCGGACAATTCCAGGCCCGGGGAGCTGTTTTTT. It yields the protein CASSSDNSRPGELFF.